These 24 T cell receptor beta chains originate from one sample sequenced in a study of T cell responses to AZD1222 COVID-19 vaccine. The protocol was immunoSEQ multiplex PCR, while the TCRdb copy is restricted to in-frame clones and leaves out a portion. The sample lists tens of thousands of clones, more than 75% occurring once. This material consisted of peripheral blood, taken on day 0 of MenACWY control vaccination. The receptors originated from an adult in good health.

V and J are TRBV7-8 and TRBJ2-2, with 13 bases fitting TRBD2. V dropped 3 bases and J dropped 7; count of bases not matched to a gene: 8. CDR1 and CDR2 (germline): SGHVS, FQNEAQ. The CDR3 extends over 17 amino acids. The CDR3 DNA reads as TGTGCCAGCAGCTTCGGGACTAGCGGGATCGGAGGCGGGGAGCTGTTTTTT. It codes for CASSFGTSGIGGGELFF.

This chain links TRBV10-1 with TRBJ2-5; the D gene is possibly TRBD1 (6 bases). Trimming pared 2 bases from V and 5 bases from J, leaving 15 bases between. This CDR3 has 15 residues. Germline V gene data show CDR1 as WNHNN and CDR2 as SYGVQD (reference sequence). CDR3 residues: CASSEVGDTLETQYF. DNA for the CDR3: TGCGCCAGCAGTGAGGTCGGGGACACCCTGGAGACCCAGTACTTC.

The chain is built from TRBV10-2 and TRBJ2-1; D may be TRBD2 (5 bases). CDR3 length: 18 amino acids. Germline V gene lookup returns CDR1 WSHSY and CDR2 SAAADI. Trimming removed 2 bases from V and 0 bases from J, with 17 bases in between. CDR3 protein: CASSEPLAFHTSYNEQFF. The CDR3 DNA sequence: TGCGCCAGCAGTGAGCCCTTAGCGTTCCACACCTCCTACAATGAGCAGTTCTTC.

The chain is built from TRBV19 and TRBJ1-2, with a possible D match to TRBD1 (6 bases). The germline V gene encodes CDR1 LNHDA and CDR2 SQIVND (reference sequence). V lost 2 bases, J lost 2 bases, and 12 bases lay in between. The CDR3 sequence is 15 residues long. As DNA, the CDR3 is TGTGCCAGTAGTATACCATCACAGGGCAACTATGGCTACACCTTC. This translates into CASSIPSQGNYGYTF.

The chain combines TRBV28 with TRBJ2-7; 12 nucleotides align to TRBD2. The germline V gene encodes CDR1 MDHEN and CDR2 SYDVKM. After removal of 7 bases from V and 2 bases from J, the junction contained 24 bases not matched to a gene. The CDR3 spans 21 residues. Here the CDR3 reads CASTVEMGGLAGKGQPYEQYF. The CDR3 nucleotides read TGTGCCAGCACCGTAGAGATGGGGGGACTAGCGGGTAAGGGCCAACCCTACGAGCAGTACTTC.

The V gene is TRBV7-3, the J gene TRBJ2-1; 7 nucleotides line up with TRBD2. CDR1 is SGHTA, CDR2 FQGTGA, per germline. The J segment lost 8 bases and the V segment lost 5 bases, leaving 15 bases of the junction unmatched. The CDR3 is 16 residues long. CDR3 protein: CASSHSGGVGQDEQFF. The CDR3 DNA follows: TGTGCCAGCAGCCATTCGGGGGGAGTGGGTCAGGATGAGCAGTTCTTC.

The V call is TRBV6-2 or TRBV6-3, the J call TRBJ2-1; D not resolved. Deletions cut 6 bases from V and 2 bases from J, with 14 bases between. The CDR3 runs to 15 residues. Looked up from germline, CDR1 is MNHEY and CDR2 is SVGEGT. The CDR3 region has the DNA TGTGCCAGCAGCCTGGACGGATTAACCTACAATGAGCAGTTCTTC. This gives the protein CASSLDGLTYNEQFF.

The count of this clone is one. The genes are TRBV27 and TRBJ2-2; 7 nucleotides match TRBD2. Germline CDR1 reads MNHEY; CDR2 reads SMNVEV (reference sequence). With 5 bases clipped from V and 7 bases from J, the junction kept 7 bases outside the gene matches. The CDR3 contains 14 residues. CDR3 sequence (DNA): TGTGCCAGCAGTACCCTCGGGAGGAACGGGGAGCTGTTTTTT. It translates to CASSTLGRNGELFF.

This chain joins TRBV27 and TRBJ2-3; the D call may be TRBD1 or TRBD2 (7 bases each). The V end was cut by 6 bases, the J end by 3 bases, with 19 bases between. In germline, CDR1 is MNHEY, CDR2 SMNVEV (reference sequence). CDR3 size: 16 residues. In nucleotides, the CDR3 is TGTGCCAGCAGAGAAGGGGGGGCAGGGGGGACAGATACGCAGTATTTT. It specifies CASREGGAGGTDTQYF.

The chain carries TRBV24-1 and TRBJ2-3; D not certain. Trimming stripped 7 bases from V and 2 bases from J, with 12 bases between. The CDR3 has 14 residues. Germline CDR1 reads KGHDR; CDR2 reads SFDVKD. DNA for the CDR3: TGTGCCACCAGCCAGACCGATTTCACAGATACGCAGTATTTT. It specifies CATSQTDFTDTQYF.

This clone was observed once. The chain is built from TRBV5-1 and TRBJ1-1, with TRBD1 matching 10 bases. V dropped 3 bases and J dropped 3; count of bases not matched to a gene: 5. The CDR3 extends over 15 amino acids. Looked up from germline, CDR1 is SGHRS and CDR2 is YFSETQ. CDR3 nucleotide sequence: TGCGCCAGCAGCTATCCCGGGACAGGGGACACTGAAGCTTTCTTT. Its translation is CASSYPGTGDTEAFF.

J is TRBJ2-3 and V is TRBV7-9; D gene unclear. The V gene's germline CDR1 is SEHNR and CDR2 FQNEAQ (reference sequence). With 5 bases removed from V and 2 bases from J, the gap between germline ends came to 14 bases. The CDR3 is 15 residues long. The CDR3, as DNA: TGTGCCAGCAGCGCCCCGAATCGCCTCACAGATACGCAGTATTTT. Translated: CASSAPNRLTDTQYF.

This clone occurred once. CDR3 sequence: CASSPSREQYF. In DNA form, the CDR3 reads TGTGCCAGCAGTCCCTCGAGGGAGCAGTACTTC. J is TRBJ2-7 and V is TRBV6-2 or TRBV6-3; D remains ambiguous. The CDR3 has 11 amino acids. Trimming pared 5 bases from V and 7 bases from J, leaving 9 bases between. Germline CDR1 is MNHEY and CDR2 is SVGEGT.

The rearrangement joins TRBV10-3 to TRBJ1-1, with unresolved D. The germline V and J ends were trimmed by 9 bases and 1 base, with 12 bases remaining between them. Germline loops: CDR1 ENHRY, CDR2 SYGVKD. The CDR3 has 13 residues. CDR3 DNA: TGTGCCATAAAGGGTATAGCGAACACTGAAGCTTTCTTT. This encodes CAIKGIANTEAFF.

The DNA for the CDR3 is TGTGCCAGGGGACAGGGGAGCTCTGGGGCCAACGTCCTGACTTTC. This codes for CARGQGSSGANVLTF. The chain uses TRBV7-2 and TRBJ2-6, with 10 positions matching TRBD1. CDR1 and CDR2 (germline): SGHTA, FQGNSA. The CDR3 covers 15 residues. The V and J ends lost 9 bases and 0 bases, in that order; junction bases with no gene match: 2.

The V call is TRBV28, the J call TRBJ2-1, with TRBD2 as a possible D gene (6 bases). Germline values: CDR1 MDHEN, CDR2 SYDVKM. V was clipped by 9 bases and J by 6 bases, with 18 bases between them. This CDR3 comprises 14 residues. CDR3 bases: TGTGCCAGTGCGGGACCCACCGGGGGCAATGAGCAGTTCTTC. It codes for CASAGPTGGNEQFF.

J is TRBJ2-7 and V is TRBV7-2, with D perhaps being TRBD1 or TRBD2 (7 bases each). The length of the CDR3 is 15 residues. Germline V lookup: CDR1 SGHTA, CDR2 FQGNSA. Trimming left V 0 bases short and J 7 bases short, with 16 bases between. As DNA, the CDR3 is TGTGCCAGCAGCTTAGCCCCAGGGGGGGGGCGGGAGCAGTACTTC. As protein: CASSLAPGGGREQYF.

The V and J genes are TRBV29-1 and TRBJ2-7, with TRBD2 matching 15 bases. The CDR3 has 16 amino acids. Looked up from germline, CDR1 is SQVTM and CDR2 is ANQGSEA. V shed 7 bases and J 0 bases; nucleotides not matched to a gene: 7. For the CDR3, the DNA is TGCAGCGCCCAAGGGACTAGCGGGAGGCCCTCCTACGAGCAGTACTTC. Its translation: CSAQGTSGRPSYEQYF.

The CDR3 sequence is CASSHDSSGANVLTF. CDR3 bases: TGTGCCAGCAGCCATGACAGCTCTGGGGCCAACGTCCTGACTTTC. The chain uses TRBV7-2 and TRBJ2-6; D is possibly TRBD1 (5 bases). Trimming left V 5 bases short and J 0 bases short, with 8 bases between. CDR1 and CDR2 from the germline V gene are SGHTA and FQGNSA. The CDR3 consists of 15 residues.

This clone occurred once. J is TRBJ1-1 and V is TRBV28; D not certain. Trimming removed 3 bases at V and 7 bases at J, with 12 bases between. The CDR3 consists of 13 residues. From germline, CDR1 is MDHEN and CDR2 SYDVKM. The CDR3 is CASSFVFRGEAFF. DNA of the CDR3: TGTGCCAGCAGTTTCGTGTTCCGGGGTGAAGCTTTCTTT.

The genes are TRBV28 and TRBJ2-7; 7 nucleotides agree with TRBD1. Germline trimming cut 3 bases from V and 6 bases from J; bases unmatched to any gene: 5. Per the germline V gene, CDR1 is MDHEN and CDR2 is SYDVKM. The CDR3 covers 13 residues. CDR3 DNA: TGTGCCAGCAGTTTGAGGGGGCGCGGCGAGCAGTACTTC. Its translation: CASSLRGRGEQYF.

V usage is TRBV11-2 and J usage is TRBJ2-5; possible D gene TRBD1, 6 bases. This CDR3 is 14 amino acids long. V lost 5 bases and J 1 base, leaving 11 bases between the germline ends. Germline loops: CDR1 SGHAT, CDR2 FQNNGV. The CDR3 sequence is CASSRGQLQETQYF. CDR3 nucleotides: TGTGCCAGCAGCCGAGGACAGCTCCAAGAGACCCAGTACTTC.

The chain couples TRBV7-3 to TRBJ1-1; D remains unclear. V lost 4 bases and J 0 bases, leaving 6 bases between the germline ends. This CDR3 spans 13 amino acids. CDR1 is SGHTA, CDR2 FQGTGA, per germline. Here the CDR3 reads CASSSSMNTEAFF. DNA for the CDR3: TGTGCCAGCAGCTCTAGCATGAACACTGAAGCTTTCTTT.

This clone was seen a few times. Other DNA sequences within the sample encode an identical CDR3. V gene TRBV12-3 or TRBV12-4 combines with J gene TRBJ1-1; D ambiguous. The CDR3 extends over 13 amino acids. Trimming cost V 3 bases and J 0 bases, with 5 bases left between them. CDR3 residues: CASSFRVNTEAFF. The DNA of the CDR3 is TGTGCCAGCAGTTTTCGAGTGAACACTGAAGCTTTCTTT.